A single sample gave rise to the 13 T cell receptor beta chains below, sequenced in a study of a mutant IDH1 vaccine in newly diagnosed glioma. Using immunoSEQ multiplex PCR, the repertoire was profiled, and TCRdb retains in-frame clones only, with some absent. The sample lists fewer than 50,000 clones, roughly 78% occurring once. Noted time point: baseline, week 1 (first vaccination visit). The treatment is: pre-vaccination baseline after standard-of-care therapy. The sequences come from PBMCs, collected from a glioma patient treated with radiotherapy, temozolomide or both. The receptor set was obtained from a man in his forties with glioma. Some clones in this sample may be carry-over from other donors' samples.

The genes are TRBV5-1 and TRBJ2-1, with D uncertain. CDR1 SGHRS and CDR2 YFSETQ come from the germline V gene. This CDR3 region has 12 residues. The V end was cut by 4 bases, the J end by 5 bases, with 7 bases between. CDR3 DNA: TGCGCCAGCAGCGTACCTGACAATGAGCAGTTCTTC. Translating gives CASSVPDNEQFF.

This rearrangement joins TRBV4-1 to TRBJ1-1, with D possibly matching TRBD1 (5 bases). Germline-derived CDR1 and CDR2 are MGHRA and YSYEKL. Trimming took off 0 bases at V and 5 bases at J, with 19 bases between the two ends. The CDR3 spans 17 residues. CDR3 protein: CASSQDFGQGRRTEAFF. For the CDR3, the DNA is TGCGCCAGCAGCCAAGATTTCGGGCAGGGACGGCGTACTGAAGCTTTCTTT.

The rearrangement links TRBV4-1 to TRBJ2-7; 8 bases agree with TRBD1. V gave up 3 bases and J gave up 5 bases; unmatched junction bases: 6. Germline values: CDR1 MGHRA, CDR2 YSYEKL. This CDR3 has 14 amino acids. The CDR3 coding sequence is TGCGCCAGCAGCCAGCCAGACAGGGGCAACGAGCAGTACTTC. Its translation is CASSQPDRGNEQYF.

This chain joins TRBV7-9 and TRBJ2-5; D possibly corresponds to TRBD2 (6 bases). The CDR3 covers 13 residues. V shed 5 bases and J shed 2 bases, with 9 bases lying between them. Germline V lookup: CDR1 SEHNR, CDR2 FQNEAQ (reference sequence). For the CDR3, the DNA is TGTGCCAGCAGCCTAGGAGGGCAAGAGACCCAGTACTTC. This codes for CASSLGGQETQYF.

The CDR3 nucleotides read TGTGCCAGTAGTGTGGGGGGCAGCCAAGAGACCCAGTACTTC. The encoded protein is CASSVGGSQETQYF. V gene TRBV19 combines with J gene TRBJ2-5; D assignment may be TRBD1 or TRBD2 (6 bases each). CDR1 LNHDA and CDR2 SQIVND come from the germline V gene (reference sequence). V was shortened by 5 bases and J by 1 base, with 11 bases between the two germline ends. CDR3 length: 14 amino acids.

This rearrangement joins TRBV27 to TRBJ1-5, with D unresolved. Deletions cut 4 bases from V and 0 bases from J, with 10 bases between. This CDR3 spans 15 amino acids. From germline, CDR1 is MNHEY and CDR2 SMNVEV (reference sequence). CDR3 residues: CASSSLVHSNQPQHF. For the CDR3, the DNA is TGTGCCAGCAGTTCTCTGGTCCATAGCAATCAGCCCCAGCATTTT.

V is TRBV7-6 and J is TRBJ2-5; 8 nucleotides line up with TRBD2. V shed 5 bases and J 2 bases; nucleotides not matched to a gene: 10. Germline loops: CDR1 SGHVS, CDR2 FNYEAQ. This CDR3 is built from 16 residues. CDR3 region: CASSLVGGGNQETQYF. The DNA for the CDR3 is TGTGCCAGCAGCCTTGTTGGCGGGGGGAATCAAGAGACCCAGTACTTC.

The chain has TRBV7-9 and TRBJ2-7, with TRBD2 as a possible D gene (6 bases). V lost 1 base to trimming and J lost 6 bases, with 13 bases between them. The germline V gene encodes CDR1 SEHNR and CDR2 FQNEAQ (reference sequence). There are 14 residues in the CDR3. This CDR3 is CASSLGRRGAEQYF. The CDR3 region has the DNA TGTGCCAGCAGCTTAGGGAGGCGCGGGGCCGAGCAGTACTTC.

For this clone: At one boundary the junction diverges from the germline segment, which might be a read error. The rearrangement uses TRBV30 and TRBJ1-1; TRBD1 might be the D (6 bases). Looked up from germline, CDR1 is GTSNPN and CDR2 is SVGIG (reference sequence). The CDR3 has 15 amino acids. CDR3 sequence (DNA): TGTGCCTGGAGCGTCTGGGGGGGCTCGAACACTGAGGCTTTCTTT. Translating it yields CAWSVWGGSNTEAFF.

The sample holds a few counts of this clone. The rearrangement joins TRBV11-2 to TRBJ1-1; D call uncertain. Trimming took off 1 base at V and 5 bases at J, with 8 bases between the two ends. The V gene's germline CDR1 is SGHAT and CDR2 FQNNGV. The CDR3 is made up of 13 amino acids. CDR3 bases: TGTGCCAGCAGCTTAGTCGTGGGGACTGAAGCTTTCTTT. Protein sequence: CASSLVVGTEAFF.

The chain carries TRBV13 and TRBJ1-3; D call uncertain. V lost 0 bases to trimming and J lost 0 bases, with 9 bases between them. CDR3 length: 16 residues. The germline V gene encodes CDR1 PRHDT and CDR2 FYEKMQ (reference sequence). The CDR3 spells CASSLGGWDSGNTIYF. The CDR3 region has the DNA TGTGCCAGCAGCTTAGGAGGGTGGGACTCTGGAAACACCATATATTTT.

This clone showed up just once. This chain's CDR3 is CASSMLLRQGGEKLFF. The CDR3 DNA is TGTGCCAGTAGTATGCTTCTCCGACAGGGAGGTGAAAAACTGTTTTTT. This chain uses TRBV19 with TRBJ1-4; TRBD1 aligns across 7 bases. The J segment lost 7 bases and the V segment lost 3 bases, leaving 11 bases of the junction unmatched. Germline assignment: CDR1 LNHDA and CDR2 SQIVND (reference sequence). The CDR3 spans 16 residues.

The chain recombines TRBV30 with TRBJ1-3, with D perhaps matching TRBD1 (5 bases). Between the trimmed V and J ends, which lost 3 bases and 2 bases, there was a span of 11 bases. There are 14 residues in the CDR3. CDR1 is GTSNPN and CDR2 is SVGIG in the germline V gene (reference sequence). The CDR3 region has the DNA TGTGCCTGGAGGACCCAGGGAGCTGGAAACACCATATATTTT. Protein product: CAWRTQGAGNTIYF.